These 15 T cell receptor beta chains share one sample of origin, sequenced in a study of blood T cell repertoires in COVID-19. Method: immunoSEQ multiplex PCR; TCRdb's copy keeps in-frame clones and lacks some. Of more than 250,000 clones in the sample, 70% to 90% were seen once. Sequences were obtained from PBMCs or T cells enriched from blood (not recorded which). The receptor set was obtained from a man in his thirties or forties who had recovered from COVID-19.

This chain joins TRBV27 and TRBJ2-5, with 8 bases aligning to TRBD2. CDR1 is MNHEY, CDR2 SMNVEV, per germline (reference sequence). With V trimmed by 3 bases and J by 1 base, 7 bases remained unmatched. This CDR3 comprises 16 residues. The CDR3 nucleotides are TGTGCCAGCAGTTTGTCGGTAGCGGGGAGCCAAGAGACCCAGTACTTC. This translates into CASSLSVAGSQETQYF.

The chain recombines TRBV24-1 with TRBJ2-5, with 7 bases fitting TRBD1. This CDR3 is built from 18 residues. The V gene end was trimmed by 5 bases and the J gene end by 4 bases; junction bases not matched to a gene: 18. The germline CDR1 and CDR2 sequences are KGHDR and SFDVKD. In nucleotides, the CDR3 is TGTGCCACCAGTGCTTCCCGGGACAGAGCGAGGGATTTAGAGACCCAGTACTTC. It specifies CATSASRDRARDLETQYF.

The genes are TRBV9 and TRBJ1-1, with D hard to call. Germline V lookup: CDR1 SGDLS, CDR2 YYNGEE. V dropped 4 bases and J dropped 6 bases, with 10 bases sitting between them. The CDR3 covers 12 residues. CDR3 residues: CASSTPSPEAFF. The CDR3 DNA reads TGTGCCAGCAGCACACCCTCCCCTGAAGCTTTCTTT.

The gene calls are TRBV12-3 or TRBV12-4 and TRBJ2-3; D gene unclear. V gave up 3 bases and J gave up 3 bases, with 4 bases separating them. This CDR3 has 12 amino acids. Written as DNA, the CDR3 is TGTGCCAGCAGTTTCAGGACAGATACGCAGTATTTT. Translation gives CASSFRTDTQYF.

The J gene is TRBJ2-3, the V gene TRBV7-3; 8 nucleotides agree with TRBD2. V trimming: 5 bases; J trimming: 1 base; junction bases outside the gene matches: 8. From germline, CDR1 is SGHTA and CDR2 FQGTGA. The CDR3 totals 16 residues. The DNA for the CDR3 is TGTGCCAGCAGCAACCCGGGACTAGGGGGCACAGATACGCAGTATTTT. Translation: CASSNPGLGGTDTQYF.

This clone was detected only once. The rearrangement links TRBV3-1 (or the pseudogene TRBV3-2) to TRBJ1-5; D not certain. The CDR3 is made up of 14 amino acids. The V and J ends lost 1 base and 6 bases respectively, with 10 bases between them. Germline lookup yields CDR1 LGHDT and CDR2 YNNKEL (reference sequence). For the CDR3, the DNA is TGTGCCAGCAGCCAAGCGGGTCGGGGTCAGCCCCAGCATTTT. Protein: CASSQAGRGQPQHF.

The J gene is TRBJ2-3, the V gene TRBV6-2 or TRBV6-3, with TRBD2 matching over 8 bases. The CDR3 consists of 16 residues. Germline values: CDR1 MNHEY, CDR2 SVGEGT. Germline trimming cut 6 bases from V and 4 bases from J; bases unmatched to any gene: 12. CDR3 nucleotides: TGTGCCAGCAGCCCCTTAGCGGGGTCGGCCGCAGATACGCAGTATTTT. Translated, it gives CASSPLAGSAADTQYF.

The chain carries TRBV14 and TRBJ1-1, with D unclear. V was pared by 4 bases and J by 2 bases, with 11 bases between. Germline values: CDR1 SGHDN, CDR2 FVKESK. The CDR3 has 14 residues. The DNA for the CDR3 is TGTGCCAGCAGCCCCGGTGGGCTTAACACTGAAGCTTTCTTT. Its translation is CASSPGGLNTEAFF.

The chain joins TRBV29-1 to TRBJ2-7, with 8 bases aligning to TRBD1. Germline V gene lookup returns CDR1 SQVTM and CDR2 ANQGSEA. After removal of 0 bases from V and 5 bases from J, the junction contained 6 bases not matched to a gene. CDR3 length: 14 amino acids. DNA of the CDR3: TGCAGCGTTGAAGATTGGACAGGGAGCCACGAGCAGTACTTC. Residues: CSVEDWTGSHEQYF.

The chain recombines TRBV20-1 with TRBJ2-5, with 10 bases matching TRBD2. CDR1 DFQATT and CDR2 SNEGSKA come from the germline V gene (reference sequence). This CDR3 is 15 amino acids long. V lost 3 bases, J lost 3 bases, and 7 bases stayed unmatched. Here the CDR3 DNA reads TGCAGTGCTAGTGCTTATGGACTAGCGGAAGAGACCCAGTACTTC. It is translated as CSASAYGLAEETQYF.

This sequence joins TRBV30 and TRBJ2-7, with D possibly TRBD2 on 6 matching bases. CDR3 size: 11 residues. Germline CDR1 reads GTSNPN; CDR2 reads SVGIG (reference sequence). The V and J ends lost 5 bases and 4 bases respectively, with 9 bases between them. CDR3 residues: CAWEGLYEQYF. The CDR3 DNA sequence: TGTGCCTGGGAGGGACTTTACGAGCAGTACTTC.

This rearrangement joins TRBV6-1 to TRBJ1-5, with D possibly being TRBD1 (6 bases). The CDR3 is 18 amino acids. With 2 bases removed from V and 0 bases from J, the gap between germline ends came to 17 bases. The germline CDR1 and CDR2 sequences are MNHNS and SASEGT. As DNA, the CDR3 is TGTGCCAGCAGTGAAATGGCGGGGGGCGGTTATAGCAATCAGCCCCAGCATTTT. Encoded protein: CASSEMAGGGYSNQPQHF.

V is TRBV19 and J is TRBJ2-2, with TRBD1 matching over 9 bases. The V gene end was trimmed by 0 bases and the J gene end by 5 bases; junction bases not matched to a gene: 4. Germline V CDR1 and CDR2: LNHDA, SQIVND (reference sequence). This CDR3 contains 16 residues. The CDR3 loop is CASSIDGTGQTGELFF. The CDR3, as DNA: TGTGCCAGTAGTATAGATGGGACAGGGCAAACCGGGGAGCTGTTTTTT.

The chain links TRBV7-6 to TRBJ1-1; the D gene is possibly TRBD1 (6 bases). Per the germline V gene, CDR1 is SGHVS and CDR2 is FNYEAQ. V was cut by 3 bases and J by 5 bases, with 13 bases left in between. This CDR3 comprises 14 residues. This CDR3 is CASSLARGGTEAFF. The DNA for the CDR3 is TGTGCCAGCAGCTTGGCCAGGGGTGGAACTGAAGCTTTCTTT.

In this sample, this clone turned up a few times. The chain is built from TRBV9 and TRBJ1-1; 9 positions match TRBD1. The CDR3 is 14 amino acids. The V gene end was trimmed by 3 bases and the J gene end by 2 bases; junction bases not matched to a gene: 2. The germline CDR1 and CDR2 sequences are SGDLS and YYNGEE. The CDR3 reads CASSAGQGNTEAFF. The CDR3 coding sequence is TGTGCCAGCAGCGCGGGACAGGGTAACACTGAAGCTTTCTTT.